The entry below gives a single T cell receptor beta chain sequence along with its context. The data were taken from a study of blood T cell repertoires in COVID-19. Study context: T cells, B-cell-depleted T cells, or PBMCs provided the cDNA or gDNA that served as material.

CDR3 size: 15 residues. V lost 4 bases and J 4 bases, leaving 17 bases between the germline ends. Germline-derived CDR1 and CDR2 are SGDLS and YYNGEE. Method: immunoSEQ multiplex PCR; TCRdb's copy keeps in-frame clones and lacks some. This sample has 65,000 to 80,000 clones, with around 80% found just once. The TCR was taken from a man over 45 with acute or convalescent COVID-19. The chain has TRBV9 and TRBJ1-1; no definite D call. The specimen sequenced was peripheral blood. The CDR3 is CASSPHFGEGTEAFF. For the CDR3, the DNA is TGTGCCAGCAGCCCCCATTTTGGGGAGGGCACTGAAGCTTTCTTT.